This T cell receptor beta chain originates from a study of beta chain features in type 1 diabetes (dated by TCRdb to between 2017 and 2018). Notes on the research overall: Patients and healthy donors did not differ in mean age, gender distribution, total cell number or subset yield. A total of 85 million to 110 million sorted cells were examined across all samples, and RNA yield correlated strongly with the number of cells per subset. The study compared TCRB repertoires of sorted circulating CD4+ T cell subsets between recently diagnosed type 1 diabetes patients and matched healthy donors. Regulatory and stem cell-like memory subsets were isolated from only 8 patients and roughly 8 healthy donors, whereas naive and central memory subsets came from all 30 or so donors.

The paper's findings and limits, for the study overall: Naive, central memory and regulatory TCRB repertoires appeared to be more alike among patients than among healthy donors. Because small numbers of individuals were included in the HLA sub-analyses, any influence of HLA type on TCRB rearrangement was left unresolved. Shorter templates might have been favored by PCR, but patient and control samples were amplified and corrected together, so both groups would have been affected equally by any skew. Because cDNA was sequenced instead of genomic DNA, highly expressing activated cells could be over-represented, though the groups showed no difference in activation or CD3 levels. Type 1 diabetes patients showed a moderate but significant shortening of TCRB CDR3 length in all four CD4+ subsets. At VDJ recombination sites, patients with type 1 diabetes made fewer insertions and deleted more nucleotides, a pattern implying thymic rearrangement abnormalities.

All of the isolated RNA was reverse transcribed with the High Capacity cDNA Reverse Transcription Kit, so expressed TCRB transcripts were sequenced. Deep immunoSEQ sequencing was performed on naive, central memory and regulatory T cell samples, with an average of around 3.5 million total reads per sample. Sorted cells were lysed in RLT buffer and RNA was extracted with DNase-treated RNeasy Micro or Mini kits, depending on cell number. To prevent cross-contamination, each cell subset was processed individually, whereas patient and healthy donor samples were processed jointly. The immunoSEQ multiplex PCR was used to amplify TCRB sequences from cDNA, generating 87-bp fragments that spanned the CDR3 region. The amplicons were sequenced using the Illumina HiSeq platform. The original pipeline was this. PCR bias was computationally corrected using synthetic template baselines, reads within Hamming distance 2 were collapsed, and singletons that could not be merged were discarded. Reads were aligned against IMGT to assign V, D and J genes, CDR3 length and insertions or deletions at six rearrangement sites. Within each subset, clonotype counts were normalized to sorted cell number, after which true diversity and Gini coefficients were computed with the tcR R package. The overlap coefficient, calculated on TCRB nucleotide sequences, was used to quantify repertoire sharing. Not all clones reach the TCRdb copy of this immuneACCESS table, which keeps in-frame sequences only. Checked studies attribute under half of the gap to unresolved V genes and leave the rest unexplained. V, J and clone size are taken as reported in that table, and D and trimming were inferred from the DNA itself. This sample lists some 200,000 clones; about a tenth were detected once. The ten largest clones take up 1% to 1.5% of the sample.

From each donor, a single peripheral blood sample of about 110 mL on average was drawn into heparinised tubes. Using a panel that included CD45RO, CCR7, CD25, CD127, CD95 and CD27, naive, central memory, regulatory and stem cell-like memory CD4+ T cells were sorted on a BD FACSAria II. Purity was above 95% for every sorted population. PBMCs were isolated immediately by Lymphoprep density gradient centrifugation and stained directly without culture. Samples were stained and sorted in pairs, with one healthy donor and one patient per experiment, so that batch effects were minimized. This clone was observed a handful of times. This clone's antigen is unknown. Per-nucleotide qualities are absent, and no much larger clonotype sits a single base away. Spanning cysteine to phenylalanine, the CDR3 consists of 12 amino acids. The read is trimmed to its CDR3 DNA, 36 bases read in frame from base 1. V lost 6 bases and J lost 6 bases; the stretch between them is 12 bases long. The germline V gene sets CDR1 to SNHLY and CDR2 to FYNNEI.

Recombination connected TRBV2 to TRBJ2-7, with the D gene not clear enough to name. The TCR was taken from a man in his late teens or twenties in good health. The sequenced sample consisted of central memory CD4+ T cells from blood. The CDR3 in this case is CASSDTRFEQYF. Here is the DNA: TGTGCCAGCAGCGACACGCGTTTCGAGCAGTACTTC.